The rows below give T cell receptor beta chains drawn from one sample of a study of human T cells and chemical hapten exposure. A single record per CDR3 protein comes from TCRdb applying MiXCR to the RACE reads. The sample carries 120,000 or so distinct CDR3 sequences, about 13% recorded once. Specimen: whole blood, collected in connection with sensitization to the hapten diphenylcyclopropenone (DPC). Receptors originate from a woman aged 18-29 years with alopecia areata. Some clones in this sample may be carry-over from other donors' samples. CDR3s include the opening cysteine and the closing phenylalanine or tryptophan. Fields, in order: D gene, J gene, clone size, V gene, CDR3 length, CDR3 DNA, CDR3 protein. A D gene is named only where the DNA matches it firmly. Clone size is shown for a subset of rows, as once, few, many or a class of expanded clone.

NA | TRBJ2-6 | NA | TRBV5-4 | 14 | TGTGCCAGCAGCCTCCCAACTGGGGCCAACGTCCTGACTTTC | CASSLPTGANVLTF
NA | TRBJ2-7 | few | TRBV9 | 15 | TGTGCCAGCAGCGTAGAGGCGGGGTTTTACTACGAGCAGTACTTC | CASSVEAGFYYEQYF
TRBD1 | TRBJ1-4 | NA | TRBV2 | 14 | TGTGCCAGCTCCACTACAGGGGGCACGGGGAAACTGTTTTTT | CASSTTGGTGKLFF
NA | TRBJ1-1 | NA | TRBV6-5 | 15 | TGTGCCAGCAGTTACTCACGGGGGGCCGGCACTGAAGCTTTCTTT | CASSYSRGAGTEAFF
TRBD1 | TRBJ2-2 | NA | TRBV11-2 | 15 | TGTGCCAGCAGCTTCACAGGGGCTAATACCGGGGAGCTGTTTTTT | CASSFTGANTGELFF
TRBD2 | TRBJ2-7 | few | TRBV4-3 | 15 | TGCGCCAGCAGCTCATCCCTAGCGGATTCCTACGAGCAGTACTTC | CASSSSLADSYEQYF
NA | TRBJ2-3 | many | TRBV9 | 16 | TGTGCCAGCAGCGTCATGCTGGCGGGAAGCACAGATACGCAGTATTTT | CASSVMLAGSTDTQYF
NA | TRBJ2-2 | few | TRBV7-3 | 14 | TGTGCCAGCAGCGAGCTTTCAATGGCCGGGGAGCTGTTTTTT | CASSELSMAGELFF
NA | TRBJ1-2 | many | TRBV7-8 | 15 | TGTGCCAGCAGCTTATTGGTCAGAATTAACTATGGCTACACCTTC | CASSLLVRINYGYTF
NA | TRBJ2-1 | NA | TRBV6-2/TRBV6-3 | 14 | TGTGCCAGCAGTTACAGCCCCACCTACAATGAGCAGTTCTTC | CASSYSPTYNEQFF
NA | TRBJ2-3 | few | TRBV18 | 15 | TGTGCCAGCTCGAGGACTGGCGGACGCACAGATACGCAGTATTTT | CASSRTGGRTDTQYF
NA | TRBJ2-1 | NA | TRBV24-1 | 13 | TGTGCCACCAGAGCGAGCGGACGTAATGAGCAGTTCTTC | CATRASGRNEQFF
NA | TRBJ1-1 | few | TRBV12-3/TRBV12-4 | 14 | TGTGCCAGCAGGTCCGGGGATGTGAACACTGAAGCTTTCTTT | CASRSGDVNTEAFF
NA | TRBJ2-3 | few | TRBV23-1 | 13 | TGCGCCAGCAACCGGGGGCTTGGGGATACGCAGTATTTT | CASNRGLGDTQYF
TRBD1 | TRBJ2-5 | many | TRBV18 | 19 | TGTGCCAGCTCACCACCGAAGACAGGGGGTCTTGCGTACCAAGAGACCCAGTACTTC | CASSPPKTGGLAYQETQYF
TRBD2 | TRBJ2-3 | many | TRBV5-4 | 16 | TGTGCCAGCAGCCAACGGACTAGCGGGCTGAAAGATACGCAGTATTTT | CASSQRTSGLKDTQYF